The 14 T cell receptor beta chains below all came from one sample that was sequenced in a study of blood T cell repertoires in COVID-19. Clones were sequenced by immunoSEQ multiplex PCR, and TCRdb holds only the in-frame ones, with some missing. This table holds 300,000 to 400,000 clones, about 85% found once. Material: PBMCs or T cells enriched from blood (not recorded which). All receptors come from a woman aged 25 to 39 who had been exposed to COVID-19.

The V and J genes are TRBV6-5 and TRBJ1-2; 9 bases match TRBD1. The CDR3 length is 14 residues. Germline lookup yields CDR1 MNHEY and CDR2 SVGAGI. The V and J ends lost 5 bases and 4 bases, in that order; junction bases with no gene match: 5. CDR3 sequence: CASSLVQGAYGYTF. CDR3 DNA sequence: TGTGCCAGCAGTCTCGTACAGGGGGCCTATGGCTACACCTTC.

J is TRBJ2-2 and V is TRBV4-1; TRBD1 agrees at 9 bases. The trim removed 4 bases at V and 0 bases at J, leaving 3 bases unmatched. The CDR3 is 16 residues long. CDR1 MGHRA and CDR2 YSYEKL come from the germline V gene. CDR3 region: CASSRRQGANTGELFF. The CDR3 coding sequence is TGCGCCAGCAGCCGACGACAGGGGGCGAACACCGGGGAGCTGTTTTTT.

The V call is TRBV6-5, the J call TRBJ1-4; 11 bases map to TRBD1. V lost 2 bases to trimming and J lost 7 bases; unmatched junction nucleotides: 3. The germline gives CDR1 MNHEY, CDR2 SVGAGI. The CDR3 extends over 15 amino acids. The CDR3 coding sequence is TGTGCCAGCAGTTACCGCGGGACAGGGGGTGAAAAACTGTTTTTT. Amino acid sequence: CASSYRGTGGEKLFF.

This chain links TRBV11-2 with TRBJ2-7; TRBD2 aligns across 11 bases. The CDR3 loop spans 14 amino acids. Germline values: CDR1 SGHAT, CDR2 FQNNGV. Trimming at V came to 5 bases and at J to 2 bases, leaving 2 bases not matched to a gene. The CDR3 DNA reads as TGTGCCAGCAGCCCTAGCGGGGGGCCCTACGAGCAGTACTTC. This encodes CASSPSGGPYEQYF.

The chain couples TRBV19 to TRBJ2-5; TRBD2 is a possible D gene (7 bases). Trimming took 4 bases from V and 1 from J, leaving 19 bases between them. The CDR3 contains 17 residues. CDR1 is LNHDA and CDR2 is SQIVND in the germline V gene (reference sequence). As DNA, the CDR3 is TGTGCCAGTAGTAGTCTCGCGGGGGCGGGTTCCCAAGAGACCCAGTACTTC. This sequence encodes CASSSLAGAGSQETQYF.

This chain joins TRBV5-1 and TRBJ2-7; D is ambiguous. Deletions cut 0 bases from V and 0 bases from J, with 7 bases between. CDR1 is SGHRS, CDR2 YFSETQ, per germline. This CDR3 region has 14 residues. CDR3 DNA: TGCGCCAGCAGCTTGGTCGCAGGCTCCTACGAGCAGTACTTC. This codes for CASSLVAGSYEQYF.

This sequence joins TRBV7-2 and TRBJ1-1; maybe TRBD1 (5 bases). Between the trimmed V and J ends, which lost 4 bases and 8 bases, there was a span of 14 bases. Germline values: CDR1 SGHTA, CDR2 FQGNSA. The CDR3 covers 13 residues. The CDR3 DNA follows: TGTGCCAGCAGCTACGGGGGGGGAAGGGAAGCTTTCTTT. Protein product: CASSYGGGREAFF.

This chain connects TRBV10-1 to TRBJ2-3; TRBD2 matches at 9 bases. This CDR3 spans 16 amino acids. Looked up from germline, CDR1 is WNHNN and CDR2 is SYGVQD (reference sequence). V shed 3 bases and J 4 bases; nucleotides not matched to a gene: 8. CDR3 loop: CASSDRAGGRADTQYF. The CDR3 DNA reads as TGCGCCAGCAGTGATCGTGCGGGGGGGCGTGCAGATACGCAGTATTTT.

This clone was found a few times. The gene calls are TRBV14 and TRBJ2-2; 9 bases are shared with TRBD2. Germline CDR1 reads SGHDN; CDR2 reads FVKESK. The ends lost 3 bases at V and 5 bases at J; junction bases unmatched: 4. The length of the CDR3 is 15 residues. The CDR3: CASSHGTSKTGELFF. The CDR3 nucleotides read TGTGCCAGCAGCCACGGGACTAGCAAAACCGGGGAGCTGTTTTTT.

The CDR3 sequence is CASSLQREWNSPLHF. The DNA of the CDR3 is TGTGCCAGCAGTTTACAAAGGGAGTGGAATTCACCCCTCCACTTT. The chain has TRBV27 and TRBJ1-6, with unresolved D. V was cut by 2 bases and J by 7 bases, with 12 bases left in between. Germline V gene data show CDR1 as MNHEY and CDR2 as SMNVEV (reference sequence). The CDR3 length is 15 residues.

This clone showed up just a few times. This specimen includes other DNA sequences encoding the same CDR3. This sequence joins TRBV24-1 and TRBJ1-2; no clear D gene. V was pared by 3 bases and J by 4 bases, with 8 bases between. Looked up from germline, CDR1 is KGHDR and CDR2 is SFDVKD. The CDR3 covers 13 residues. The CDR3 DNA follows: TGTGCCACCAGTGATCCAGGTATCTATGGCTACACCTTC. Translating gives CATSDPGIYGYTF.

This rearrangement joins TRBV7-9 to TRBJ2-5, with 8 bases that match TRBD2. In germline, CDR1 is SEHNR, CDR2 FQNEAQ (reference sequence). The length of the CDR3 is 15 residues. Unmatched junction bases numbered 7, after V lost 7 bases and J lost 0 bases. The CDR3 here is CASTTETSDQETQYF. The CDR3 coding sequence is TGTGCCAGCACCACCGAGACTAGCGACCAAGAGACCCAGTACTTC.

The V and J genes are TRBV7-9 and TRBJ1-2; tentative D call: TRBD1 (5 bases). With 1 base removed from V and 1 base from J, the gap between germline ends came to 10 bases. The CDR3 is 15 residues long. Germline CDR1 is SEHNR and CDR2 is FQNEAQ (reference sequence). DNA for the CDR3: TGTGCCAGCAGCTTAGGCAGGGTCGATAACTATGGCTACACCTTC. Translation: CASSLGRVDNYGYTF.

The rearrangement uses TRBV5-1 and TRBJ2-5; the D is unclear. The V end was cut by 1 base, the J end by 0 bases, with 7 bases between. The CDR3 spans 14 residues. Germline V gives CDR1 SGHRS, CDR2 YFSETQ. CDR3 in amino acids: CASSLWADQETQYF. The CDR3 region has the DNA TGCGCCAGCAGCTTGTGGGCTGACCAAGAGACCCAGTACTTC.